These 28 T cell receptor beta chains were sequenced from one sample in a study of shared clonotypes between healthy human individuals. Data came from immunoSEQ multiplex PCR; TCRdb stores just in-frame clones and leaves some out. The sample has about 600,000 clones; 97% are singletons. Sequenced input: naive CD4+ T cells sorted from blood. Described subset: CD45RA+ positively selected. The source of these receptors is a woman aged 25-40 years in good health.

V usage is TRBV29-1 and J usage is TRBJ2-3, with 7 bases aligning to TRBD2. The V segment lost 8 bases and the J segment 0 bases; nucleotides outside the gene matches: 14. CDR1 is SQVTM and CDR2 is ANQGSEA in the germline V gene. The CDR3 extends over 16 amino acids. CDR3 in DNA: TGCAGCTCTATCGTGGGAGGGTCCTGGAGCACAGATACGCAGTATTTT. Protein sequence: CSSIVGGSWSTDTQYF.

V gene TRBV18 combines with J gene TRBJ1-3; D remains unclear. This CDR3 comprises 15 residues. V lost 2 bases and J lost 2, with 10 bases in between. Germline lookup yields CDR1 KGHSH and CDR2 LQKENI. CDR3: CASSPIASPGNTIYF. CDR3 in DNA: TGTGCCAGCTCACCAATAGCATCGCCTGGAAACACCATATATTTT.

The chain employs TRBV2 and TRBJ2-3; TRBD2 is a possible D gene (5 bases). From germline, CDR1 is SNHLY and CDR2 FYNNEI. V was shortened by 4 bases and J by 3 bases, with 5 bases between the two germline ends. The CDR3 extends over 12 amino acids. Here the CDR3 DNA reads TGTGCCAGCAGTGGGAGGACAGATACGCAGTATTTT. It yields the protein CASSGRTDTQYF.

This clone has only a few counts. The V gene is TRBV4-1, the J gene TRBJ2-5, with D unresolved. Trimming took off 1 base at V and 4 bases at J, with 10 bases between the two ends. Germline-derived CDR1 and CDR2 are MGHRA and YSYEKL. The length of the CDR3 is 14 residues. The CDR3 spells CASSQVPIGETQYF. The CDR3 DNA sequence: TGCGCCAGCAGCCAAGTCCCTATTGGAGAGACCCAGTACTTC.

The chain carries TRBV7-9 and TRBJ1-1, with no clear D. The CDR3 spans 13 residues. Germline CDR1 is SEHNR and CDR2 is FQNEAQ (reference sequence). The V end lost 5 bases, the J end lost 1 base, and 8 bases lay between the germline ends. CDR3: CASSPDSNTEAFF. The CDR3 region has the DNA TGTGCCAGCAGCCCCGATTCGAACACTGAAGCTTTCTTT.

CDR3 coding DNA: TGTGCCAGCAGCTTAGAGATCGGACTTGAATACAATGAGCAGTTCTTC. Translation gives CASSLEIGLEYNEQFF. The rearrangement joins TRBV7-9 to TRBJ2-1; D is possibly TRBD2 (5 bases). CDR1 is SEHNR and CDR2 is FQNEAQ in the germline V gene (reference sequence). This CDR3 comprises 16 residues. The V end lost 1 base, the J end lost 4 bases, and 14 bases lay between the germline ends.

The rearrangement joins TRBV2 to TRBJ2-7; D is possibly TRBD2 (6 bases). The length of the CDR3 is 13 residues. The V end was cut by 4 bases, the J end by 5 bases, with 12 bases between. CDR1 SNHLY and CDR2 FYNNEI come from the germline V gene. The CDR3 DNA reads as TGTGCCAGCAGTGCCCTAGCGATCGACGAGCAGTACTTC. Encoded protein: CASSALAIDEQYF. Full variable domain (rest looked up from reference TRBV2 and TRBJ2-7): EPEVTQTPSHQVTQMGQEVILRCVPISNHLYFYWYRQILGQKVEFLVSFYNNEISEKSEIFDDQFSVERPDGSNFTLKIRSTKLEDSAMYFCASSALAIDEQYFGPGTRLTVT.

The chain combines TRBV28 with TRBJ1-2, with D uncertain. CDR3 length: 13 amino acids. Trimming removed 3 bases from V and 8 bases from J, with 13 bases in between. The germline CDR1 and CDR2 sequences are MDHEN and SYDVKM. The CDR3 loop reads CASSFRLIRGYTF. The CDR3 DNA sequence: TGTGCCAGCAGTTTTCGCTTGATTCGGGGCTACACCTTC.

The J gene is TRBJ1-1, the V gene TRBV28; the D gene is possibly TRBD1 (6 bases). The length of the CDR3 is 13 residues. With 4 bases removed from V and 4 bases from J, the gap between germline ends came to 10 bases. The germline V gene has CDR1 MDHEN and CDR2 SYDVKM. The CDR3 DNA sequence: TGTGCCAGCAGTTCGAGGGGGGCCACTGAAGCTTTCTTT. It specifies CASSSRGATEAFF.

The chain links TRBV27 to TRBJ1-5, with D uncertain. Germline V lookup: CDR1 MNHEY, CDR2 SMNVEV (reference sequence). The CDR3 totals 16 residues. The V gene lost 1 base and the J gene lost 3 bases, with 13 bases spanning the gap. The CDR3 region is CASSLFLSFPNQPQHF. The CDR3 region has the DNA TGTGCCAGCAGTTTATTCTTAAGTTTCCCCAATCAGCCCCAGCATTTT.

This clone appeared a single time. The rearrangement uses TRBV27 and TRBJ1-1, with 9 positions matching TRBD1. Per the germline V gene, CDR1 is MNHEY and CDR2 is SMNVEV (reference sequence). This CDR3 spans 14 amino acids. Unmatched junction bases numbered 4, after V lost 4 bases and J lost 4 bases. This CDR3 is CASSSQGASTEAFF. The CDR3 DNA reads TGTGCCAGCAGTTCACAGGGGGCAAGCACTGAAGCTTTCTTT.

The V and J genes are TRBV19 and TRBJ1-5, with TRBD1 matching 10 bases. The CDR3 covers 15 residues. The J segment lost 7 bases and the V segment lost 7 bases, leaving 10 bases of the junction unmatched. Germline CDR1 and CDR2: LNHDA and SQIVND (reference sequence). The CDR3 sequence is CASTVDRGLGQPQHF. The CDR3 coding sequence is TGTGCCAGTACCGTCGACAGGGGGCTCGGACAGCCCCAGCATTTT.

The rearrangement uses TRBV6-1 and TRBJ2-1, with 9 bases that match TRBD2. CDR1 is MNHNS and CDR2 is SASEGT in the germline V gene. The V and J ends lost 8 bases and 8 bases, in that order; junction bases with no gene match: 10. The CDR3 is 14 amino acids. The CDR3 bases are TGTGCCAGCCAGAAGGGGACTAGCCGCTATGAGCAGTTCTTC. Translation: CASQKGTSRYEQFF.

This clone was seen just once. The chain's CDR3 is CASSWTSPQETQYF. Here the CDR3 DNA reads TGCGCCAGCAGCTGGACTAGCCCTCAAGAGACCCAGTACTTC. This chain connects TRBV5-1 to TRBJ2-5; 8 bases are a match to TRBD2. Germline V gene lookup returns CDR1 SGHRS and CDR2 YFSETQ. V dropped 3 bases and J dropped 2; count of bases not matched to a gene: 3. The CDR3 length is 14 residues.

The chain links TRBV9 to TRBJ2-1; 7 bases align to TRBD2. V dropped 7 bases and J dropped 2; count of bases not matched to a gene: 6. Germline loops: CDR1 SGDLS, CDR2 YYNGEE. CDR3 size: 14 residues. In DNA form, the CDR3 reads TGTGCCAGCTCACGGAGCGGGACCTACAATGAGCAGTTCTTC. This translates into CASSRSGTYNEQFF.

V usage is TRBV9 and J usage is TRBJ2-1; 8 bases are a match to TRBD1. Germline V CDR1 and CDR2: SGDLS, YYNGEE. The CDR3 covers 15 residues. The V segment lost 0 bases and the J segment 5 bases; nucleotides outside the gene matches: 4. The CDR3 DNA sequence: TGTGCCAGCAGCGTAGTCGGACAGGGCAACAATGAGCAGTTCTTC. This translates into CASSVVGQGNNEQFF.

The gene calls are TRBV6-1 and TRBJ2-1; possible D gene TRBD2, 6 bases. From germline, CDR1 is MNHNS and CDR2 SASEGT. The V end was cut by 2 bases, the J end by 3 bases, with 14 bases between. The CDR3 is 16 residues long. The CDR3 DNA follows: TGTGCCAGCAGTGAAACTTGGAGGGGCCTCTACAATGAGCAGTTCTTC. It is translated as CASSETWRGLYNEQFF.

The chain couples TRBV6-5 to TRBJ2-7, with 8 bases that match TRBD1. V lost 7 bases, J lost 0 bases, and 5 bases stayed unmatched. CDR1 and CDR2 (germline): MNHEY, SVGAGI. This CDR3 is 14 amino acids long. The CDR3 bases are TGTGCCAGCACCAGAGACAGGGGCTCCTACGAGCAGTACTTC. This translates into CASTRDRGSYEQYF.

This sequence joins TRBV30 and TRBJ2-3; 8 bases match TRBD2. The CDR3 totals 15 residues. Germline trimming cut 3 bases from V and 2 bases from J; bases unmatched to any gene: 7. CDR1 and CDR2 (germline): GTSNPN, SVGIG (reference sequence). The CDR3 loop reads CAWRKTSGLTDTQYF. CDR3 nucleotide sequence: TGTGCCTGGAGGAAAACTAGCGGTCTCACAGATACGCAGTATTTT.

The chain couples TRBV19 to TRBJ2-5, with 10 bases identical to TRBD1. Per germline, CDR1 LNHDA and CDR2 SQIVND (reference sequence). CDR3 size: 14 residues. Trimming removed 6 bases from V and 4 bases from J; junction bases left unmatched: 5. The CDR3 protein is CASRPTGGRETQYF. CDR3 sequence (DNA): TGTGCCAGTAGACCGACAGGGGGCAGAGAGACCCAGTACTTC.

The chain combines TRBV9 with TRBJ2-7; TRBD2 is a possible D gene (5 bases). Germline values: CDR1 SGDLS, CDR2 YYNGEE. CDR3 length: 14 amino acids. Trimming took off 4 bases at V and 0 bases at J, with 11 bases between the two ends. CDR3 protein: CASSPGSDSYEQYF. Here the CDR3 DNA reads TGTGCCAGCAGCCCGGGATCCGACTCCTACGAGCAGTACTTC.

This chain uses TRBV9 with TRBJ2-5, with 7 bases lining up with TRBD1. Germline V lookup: CDR1 SGDLS, CDR2 YYNGEE. With 3 bases clipped from V and 9 bases from J, the junction kept 11 bases outside the gene matches. The CDR3 contains 14 residues. The CDR3 bases are TGTGCCAGCAGCGCTACAGGGGAACGAGCCTCCCAGTACTTC. Amino acid sequence: CASSATGERASQYF.

Here the CDR3 DNA reads TGTGCCTGGATCCCCCCGGGTCCCTACGAGCAGTACTTC. This gives the protein CAWIPPGPYEQYF. The chain is built from TRBV30 and TRBJ2-7; D unresolved. The CDR3 sequence is 13 residues long. The germline V gene has CDR1 GTSNPN and CDR2 SVGIG (reference sequence). V lost 4 bases, J lost 2 bases, and 12 bases lay in between.

The gene calls are TRBV6-1 and TRBJ2-2; D is perhaps TRBD2 (7 bases). V was pared by 6 bases and J by 5 bases, with 16 bases between. Germline values: CDR1 MNHNS, CDR2 SASEGT. This CDR3 contains 15 residues. CDR3: CASRFRGARTGELFF. CDR3 coding DNA: TGTGCCAGCAGATTCCGGGGGGCGCGGACCGGGGAGCTGTTTTTT.

The chain recombines TRBV27 with TRBJ2-1; D is possibly TRBD2 (5 bases). The CDR3 runs 18 residues. CDR1 and CDR2 from the germline V gene are MNHEY and SMNVEV (reference sequence). Trimming shortened V by 7 bases and J by 0 bases, and 22 bases separated the two germline ends. The CDR3 nucleotides read TGTGCCAGCATTGCACTGGGCGGGTCCTTTCCCTCCTACAATGAGCAGTTCTTC. Protein product: CASIALGGSFPSYNEQFF.

The chain carries TRBV5-4 and TRBJ2-7; 10 nucleotides match TRBD2. Trimming cost V 4 bases and J 0 bases; bases outside gene matches: 10. Germline V gives CDR1 SGHNT, CDR2 YYREEE (reference sequence). CDR3 length equals 17 residues. The CDR3 sequence: CASSPGTSSGGSYEQYF. CDR3 coding DNA: TGTGCCAGCAGCCCTGGGACTTCTAGCGGGGGCTCCTACGAGCAGTACTTC.

In this sample, this clone turned up once. The chain recombines TRBV28 with TRBJ1-1; D is possibly TRBD1 (5 bases). Germline V lookup: CDR1 MDHEN, CDR2 SYDVKM. The CDR3 spans 16 residues. V was clipped by 7 bases and J by 0 bases, with 18 bases between them. The CDR3, as DNA: TGTGCCAGCAAGGATATCGACAGATCCATGAACACTGAAGCTTTCTTT. As protein: CASKDIDRSMNTEAFF.

This rearrangement joins TRBV25-1 to TRBJ1-6; 10 bases agree with TRBD1. The CDR3 has 17 residues. Losses at the gene ends were 7 bases for V and 8 bases for J; bases not matched to a gene: 14. Germline V gene data show CDR1 as MGHDK and CDR2 as SYGVNS. The CDR3 sequence: CASKGPGTGVLDSPLHF. CDR3 sequence (DNA): TGTGCCAGCAAGGGGCCCGGGACAGGGGTCTTGGATTCACCCCTCCACTTT. The entire variable domain, with the rest obtained from reference TRBV25-1 and TRBJ1-6, is as follows: EADIYQTPRYLVIGTGKKITLECSQTMGHDKMYWYQQDPGMELHLIHYSYGVNSTEKGDLSSESTVSRIRTEHFPLTLESARPSHTSQYLCASKGPGTGVLDSPLHFGNGTRLTVT.